This T cell receptor beta chain was sequenced during a study of T cells after yellow fever vaccination. Study findings and constraints: The secondary T-cell response peaked on day 5, not day 15, but was weaker.

This clonotype was seen only a few times. Its target is not known. The germline V gene encodes CDR1 DFQATT and CDR2 SNEGSKA (reference sequence). V lost 6 bases and J lost 3; bases outside the gene matches: 6. This CDR3 is 13 amino acids long. TCRdb reprocessed the 5' RACE reads via MiXCR and lists one record per CDR3 protein. The repertoire consists of some 260,000 distinct CDR3 sequences, with around 5.3% occurring once and the leading ten covering around 3.5%. The sample consisted of CD4+ T cells sorted from PBMCs, taken on the day of the yellow fever booster vaccination. The rearrangement links TRBV20-1 to TRBJ2-7; 9 nucleotides agree with TRBD1. The receptor's source is a man in his late teens or twenties who received the YFV17D yellow fever vaccine. The CDR3 nucleotides are TGCAGTGCCCTGGGACAGGGTCTCTACGAGCAGTACTTC. Its protein is CSALGQGLYEQYF.